This TCR beta chain was sequenced during a study of regulatory dendritic cells for organ transplantation. General study points: Alloreactive memory CD8+ T cell pools varied considerably between individuals. Naive CD4+ and CD8+ repertoires were highly diverse; memory CD8+ was most oligoclonal. Memory CD8+ clonal expansion seemed more limited with regulatory than mature dendritic cells.

The trim removed 6 bases at V and 3 bases at J, leaving 5 bases unmatched. The CDR3 covers 14 residues. CDR1 is SGHTS, CDR2 YDEGEE, per germline. Allogeneic regulatory or mature dendritic cells were co-cultured for less than six days with CFSE-labeled sorted T cells at 1:10. Naive CD45RA+ and memory CD45RO+ CD4+ or CD8+ T cells were FACS-sorted. Repertoires were generated with immunoSEQ multiplex PCR, while TCRdb's copy carries only in-frame clones and drops some. The data hold around 3,500 clones, with roughly 60% observed a single time. As for this clone: Its antigen is currently unknown.

The clonotype was recovered from a human donor in good health. The sequencing sample was made of memory CD8+ T cells from blood cultured with dendritic cells. The subset is: CD45RO+ memory T cells. The chain carries TRBV5-8 and TRBJ2-3; 9 positions agree with TRBD1. CDR3 in DNA: TGTGCCAGCACCCAACAGGGGGCTACAGATACGCAGTATTTT. This codes for CASTQQGATDTQYF.